Included here is one TCR beta chain sequence, with context. Antigen specificity is unknown. This record comes from a study of T cell responses to AZD1222 COVID-19 vaccine. Study results and limitations: A mostly white British donor set with more females was recruited, and clonal diversity was possibly underestimated. Dominant at 160-218 and 743-854, vaccine-associated CD4 TCRs also spanned spike.

The CDR3 spans 14 residues. Germline values: CDR1 MRHNA, CDR2 SNTAGT. V trimming: 8 bases; J trimming: 6 bases; junction bases outside the gene matches: 9. The data were produced by immunoSEQ multiplex PCR, yet TCRdb's version contains in-frame clones alone and is incomplete. The sample lists approximately 150,000 clones, approximately 90% occurring once. The sequences come from peripheral blood, collected on day 0 of AZD1222 vaccination. The gene calls are TRBV6-4 and TRBJ2-1; TRBD2 matches at 8 bases. The receptor comes from an adult in good health. The CDR3 nucleotides are TGTGCCAGCTCGGGAGGGACTGAAGCCAATGAGCAGTTCTTC. This encodes CASSGGTEANEQFF.